This TCR beta chain was recovered during a study of OX40 agonist ivuxolimab in advanced cancers. Study at large: The study gave patients intravenous ivuxolimab at 0.01 to 10 mg/kg every 2 weeks. Among those enrolled, mean age was around 60 years (range about 23 to 79) and 82.7% were male. Whole-study findings and limits: Expanded peripheral T cells had an undetermined antigen specificity.

Libraries were prepared by immunoSEQ multiplex PCR; TCRdb keeps only in-frame clonotypes and omits some of them. Here the sample spans under 95,000 clones, around nine tenths being singletons. With 4 bases removed from V and 5 bases from J, the gap between germline ends came to 12 bases. Per the germline V gene, CDR1 is SGHNT and CDR2 is YYREEE (reference sequence). The CDR3 totals 14 residues. Regarding this clone: Its target is unknown.

The chain joins TRBV5-4 to TRBJ2-2; D is uncertain. Sequencing used CD4+ or CD8+ T cells sorted from blood, obtained in a trial of the OX40 agonist ivuxolimab. This receptor was identified in an adult with an advanced solid tumor such as melanoma, head and neck, liver or kidney cancer. The CDR3 DNA reads TGTGCCAGCAGCCAAGATGTGCGGACCGGGGAGCTGTTTTTT. Its translation: CASSQDVRTGELFF.